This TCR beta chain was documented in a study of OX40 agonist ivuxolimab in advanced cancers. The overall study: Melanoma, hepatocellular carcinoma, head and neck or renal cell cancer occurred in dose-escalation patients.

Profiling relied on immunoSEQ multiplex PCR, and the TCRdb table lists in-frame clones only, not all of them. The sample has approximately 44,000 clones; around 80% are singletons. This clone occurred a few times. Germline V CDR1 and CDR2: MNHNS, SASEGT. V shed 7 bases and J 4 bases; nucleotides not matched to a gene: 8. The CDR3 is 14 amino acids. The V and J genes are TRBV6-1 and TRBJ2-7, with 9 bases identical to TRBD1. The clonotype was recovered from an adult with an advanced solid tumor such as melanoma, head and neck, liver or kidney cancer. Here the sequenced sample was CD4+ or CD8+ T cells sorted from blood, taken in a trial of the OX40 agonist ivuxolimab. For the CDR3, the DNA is TGTGCCAGCACGATAACAGGGGGCGTTTACGAGCAGTACTTC. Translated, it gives CASTITGGVYEQYF.